Following are 27 T cell receptor beta chains from one sample sequenced in a study of blood T cell repertoires in COVID-19. The method was immunoSEQ multiplex PCR; TCRdb's version includes in-frame clones alone and lacks a portion of them. The sample yields around 68,000 clones, roughly 89% seen once. Sequenced: peripheral blood. All receptors derive from a man over 45 with active COVID-19.

This clone was observed a few times. The CDR3 DNA reads as TGTGCCAGCAGTGACAAGGGATCCAGGGCTAACTATGGCTACACCTTC. This codes for CASSDKGSRANYGYTF. The chain carries TRBV25-1 and TRBJ1-2; weak D call: TRBD1 (5 bases). Germline lookup yields CDR1 MGHDK and CDR2 SYGVNS. This CDR3 spans 16 amino acids. V was pared by 3 bases and J by 0 bases, with 14 bases between.

This clone was recorded once. The J gene is TRBJ2-7, the V gene TRBV27, with D perhaps matching TRBD2 (6 bases). The V gene's germline CDR1 is MNHEY and CDR2 SMNVEV (reference sequence). V lost 5 bases and J 2 bases, leaving 10 bases between the germline ends. This CDR3 region has 13 residues. The DNA for the CDR3 is TGTGCCAGCAGTCGGGGGTCCACCTACGAGCAGTACTTC. Encoded protein: CASSRGSTYEQYF.

This clone was seen more than once but under ten times. The chain employs TRBV5-6 and TRBJ1-2, with D possibly being TRBD1 (5 bases). Between the trimmed V and J ends, which lost 0 bases and 7 bases, there was a span of 13 bases. The CDR3 length is 14 residues. Germline values: CDR1 SGHDT, CDR2 YYEEEE. CDR3 loop: CASSLGTGDAGYTF. In DNA form, the CDR3 reads TGTGCCAGCAGCTTGGGTACAGGAGACGCTGGCTACACCTTC.

The chain is built from TRBV6-5 and TRBJ1-2, with 9 bases fitting TRBD1. Per germline, CDR1 MNHEY and CDR2 SVGAGI. Unmatched junction bases numbered 6, after V lost 7 bases and J lost 6 bases. The CDR3 sequence is 13 residues long. This CDR3 reads CASTPDRGHGYTF. The CDR3 DNA is TGTGCCAGCACCCCGGACAGGGGTCATGGCTACACCTTC.

This clone was detected only once. This chain links TRBV6-1 with TRBJ2-1; no clear D gene. The CDR3 runs to 15 residues. CDR1 MNHNS and CDR2 SASEGT come from the germline V gene. V was pared by 3 bases and J by 0 bases, with 9 bases between. The chain's CDR3 is CASSDNPGSYNEQFF. CDR3 in DNA: TGTGCCAGCAGTGATAATCCGGGCTCCTACAATGAGCAGTTCTTC.

This clone was counted a few times. The chain carries TRBV6-4 and TRBJ1-2, with 9 bases fitting TRBD1. Germline-derived CDR1 and CDR2 are MRHNA and SNTAGT. CDR3 size: 13 residues. The J segment lost 6 bases and the V segment lost 6 bases, leaving 5 bases of the junction unmatched. The chain's CDR3 is CASSRTGEDGYTF. DNA of the CDR3: TGTGCCAGCAGCCGGACAGGGGAGGATGGCTACACCTTC.

The rearrangement joins TRBV5-1 to TRBJ1-6; 11 bases align to TRBD1. This CDR3 is 16 amino acids long. The germline CDR1 and CDR2 sequences are SGHRS and YFSETQ. Trimming at V came to 1 base and at J to 8 bases, leaving 5 bases not matched to a gene. The CDR3 DNA reads as TGCGCCAGCAGCTTGCTAGGACAGGGGGCAGATTCACCCCTCCACTTT. This encodes CASSLLGQGADSPLHF.

This clone was seen a single time. This chain joins TRBV12-3 or TRBV12-4 and TRBJ1-1; no clear D. The CDR3 is made up of 13 amino acids. V lost 3 bases to trimming and J lost 1 base, with 6 bases between them. CDR3 protein: CASSFSGNTEAFF. The DNA of the CDR3 is TGTGCCAGCAGTTTTTCAGGGAACACTGAAGCTTTCTTT.

The chain carries TRBV25-1 and TRBJ2-2; perhaps TRBD2 as D (5 bases). Germline assignment: CDR1 MGHDK and CDR2 SYGVNS. Trimming pared 7 bases from V and 1 base from J, leaving 7 bases between. This CDR3 comprises 13 residues. CDR3 sequence (DNA): TGTGCCAGCAAAGGGAGGAACACCGGGGAGCTGTTTTTT. The encoded protein is CASKGRNTGELFF.

V is TRBV2 and J is TRBJ1-5, with D perhaps TRBD1 (6 bases). V shed 8 bases and J shed 6 bases, with 17 bases lying between them. Per the germline V gene, CDR1 is SNHLY and CDR2 is FYNNEI. The CDR3 consists of 14 residues. The DNA for the CDR3 is TGTGCCAGCGGGCCCCCGGGGGGCACTCAGCCCCAGCATTTT. It yields the protein CASGPPGGTQPQHF.

The table lists this clone with a count of one. This chain connects TRBV4-1 to TRBJ2-3; TRBD2 matches 8 bases. J gave up 0 bases and V 4 bases, and 6 bases lay outside the gene matches. Germline V CDR1 and CDR2: MGHRA, YSYEKL. This CDR3 is 16 amino acids long. The CDR3 protein is CASSPSGGSSTDTQYF. The CDR3, as DNA: TGCGCCAGCAGCCCCAGCGGGGGATCGAGCACAGATACGCAGTATTTT.

V gene TRBV9 combines with J gene TRBJ2-5, with a weak D call TRBD1 (5 bases). This CDR3 has 13 amino acids. V was cut by 3 bases and J by 0 bases, with 6 bases left in between. Per germline, CDR1 SGDLS and CDR2 YYNGEE. The CDR3 nucleotides read TGTGCCAGCAGCGCGGACAACCAAGAGACCCAGTACTTC. Protein: CASSADNQETQYF.

This rearrangement joins TRBV6-5 to TRBJ2-5; maybe TRBD1 (6 bases). CDR1 and CDR2 from the germline V gene are MNHEY and SVGAGI. Trimming took 6 bases from V and 7 from J, leaving 15 bases between them. The CDR3 has 13 residues. The CDR3 spells CASRLNREGTQYF. CDR3 sequence (DNA): TGTGCCAGCAGGCTAAACAGGGAAGGGACCCAGTACTTC.

CDR3 DNA sequence: TGTGCCAGCAGCGTAGAGGAGGGGTCAACTAATGAAAAACTGTTTTTT. Encoded protein: CASSVEEGSTNEKLFF. V usage is TRBV9 and J usage is TRBJ1-4, with D perhaps TRBD1 (5 bases). The CDR3 contains 16 residues. Trimming stripped 0 bases from V and 0 bases from J, with 9 bases between. CDR1 and CDR2 from the germline V gene are SGDLS and YYNGEE.

This chain links TRBV7-2 with TRBJ1-3, with D possibly TRBD1 on 6 matching bases. V gave up 5 bases and J gave up 2 bases, with 13 bases separating them. The germline CDR1 and CDR2 sequences are SGHTA and FQGNSA. The CDR3 is made up of 15 amino acids. The CDR3 bases are TGTGCCAGCAGCCAAGGGGGGGCGGCTGGAAACACCATATATTTT. Amino acid sequence: CASSQGGAAGNTIYF.

V gene TRBV29-1 combines with J gene TRBJ1-4, with 8 bases that match TRBD1. Unmatched junction bases numbered 4, after V lost 1 base and J lost 3 bases. The CDR3 is 15 residues long. The germline V gene encodes CDR1 SQVTM and CDR2 ANQGSEA. In DNA, the CDR3 is TGCAGCGTTGAAGTCCGGGACAGGCCTAATGAAAAACTGTTTTTT. Protein: CSVEVRDRPNEKLFF.

The chain employs TRBV9 and TRBJ1-3; D remains unclear. The CDR3 has 19 residues. The V gene lost 5 bases and the J gene lost 0 bases, with 24 bases spanning the gap. In germline, CDR1 is SGDLS, CDR2 YYNGEE. CDR3 loop: CASRDLAGITIRSGNTIYF. In DNA, the CDR3 is TGTGCCAGCAGGGATTTGGCAGGTATAACCATCCGCTCTGGAAACACCATATATTTT. The variable domain in full, completed from reference TRBV9 and TRBJ1-3, reads DSGVTQTPKHLITATGQRVTLRCSPRSGDLSVYWYQQSLDQGLQFLIQYYNGEERAKGNILERFSAQQFPDLHSELNLSSLELGDSALYFCASRDLAGITIRSGNTIYFGEGSWLTVV.

The V gene is TRBV5-1, the J gene TRBJ2-7; 7 nucleotides match TRBD1. Germline V gives CDR1 SGHRS, CDR2 YFSETQ. V shed 1 base and J 4 bases; nucleotides not matched to a gene: 2. The length of the CDR3 is 13 residues. Here the CDR3 reads CASSLRQGYEQYF. The CDR3 DNA is TGCGCCAGCAGCTTGAGACAGGGATACGAGCAGTACTTC.

The chain employs TRBV6-5 and TRBJ1-1; the D is unclear. The CDR3 consists of 13 residues. The V and J ends lost 7 bases and 0 bases respectively, with 9 bases between them. Germline loops: CDR1 MNHEY, CDR2 SVGAGI. CDR3 sequence (DNA): TGTGCCAGCAACGCGGAGATGAACACTGAAGCTTTCTTT. It is translated as CASNAEMNTEAFF.

The V and J genes are TRBV5-1 and TRBJ2-7; D may be TRBD1 (6 bases). The CDR3 runs 14 residues. In germline, CDR1 is SGHRS, CDR2 YFSETQ. V was cut by 4 bases and J by 2 bases, with 13 bases left in between. Here the CDR3 DNA reads TGCGCCAGCAGCACCGCCGGACAGCCCTACGAGCAGTACTTC. Protein: CASSTAGQPYEQYF. The full variable domain, completed using reference TRBV5-1 and TRBJ2-7, is KAGVTQTPRYLIKTRGQQVTLSCSPISGHRSVSWYQQTPGQGLQFLFEYFSETQRNKGNFPGRFSGRQFSNSRSEMNVSTLELGDSALYLCASSTAGQPYEQYFGPGTRLTVT.

The chain recombines TRBV3-1 (or the pseudogene TRBV3-2) with TRBJ1-4; tentatively, D is TRBD1 (6 bases). In germline, CDR1 is LGHDT, CDR2 YNNKEL (reference sequence). V was cut by 4 bases and J by 2 bases, with 20 bases left in between. The CDR3 covers 18 residues. The CDR3 nucleotides are TGTGCCAGCAGCCCGACCCGGGGGGGGCTCGCGACTAATGAAAAACTGTTTTTT. Its protein product is CASSPTRGGLATNEKLFF.

The V gene is TRBV7-9, the J gene TRBJ1-1; D ambiguous. The CDR3 consists of 13 residues. The germline V gene has CDR1 SEHNR and CDR2 FQNEAQ (reference sequence). The germline V and J ends were trimmed by 7 bases and 4 bases, with 13 bases remaining between them. The CDR3 protein is CASIRGSGTEAFF. The CDR3 DNA sequence: TGTGCCAGCATCAGAGGTAGTGGCACTGAAGCTTTCTTT.

V is TRBV7-8 and J is TRBJ1-6; D uncertain. The germline gives CDR1 SGHVS, CDR2 FQNEAQ. V was clipped by 1 base and J by 6 bases, with 10 bases between them. This CDR3 has 15 residues. In DNA form, the CDR3 reads TGTGCCAGCAGCTTAGATACACCCCCTAATTCACCCCTCCACTTT. Protein: CASSLDTPPNSPLHF.

This rearrangement joins TRBV5-5 to TRBJ2-7; maybe TRBD1 (6 bases). CDR1 is SGHKS and CDR2 is YYEKEE in the germline V gene (reference sequence). Deletions cut 0 bases from V and 0 bases from J, with 10 bases between. The CDR3 is 15 amino acids. CDR3 sequence: CASSLDRGTSYEQYF. The CDR3 coding sequence is TGTGCCAGCAGCTTGGATAGGGGGACCTCCTACGAGCAGTACTTC.

This chain connects TRBV5-1 to TRBJ2-1; the D gene is possibly TRBD2 (6 bases). The CDR3 has 13 residues. The V gene's germline CDR1 is SGHRS and CDR2 YFSETQ. The V end was cut by 4 bases, the J end by 9 bases, with 14 bases between. The CDR3 sequence is CASSPLSGTEQFF. Written as DNA, the CDR3 is TGCGCCAGCAGCCCACTTAGCGGCACTGAGCAGTTCTTC. Combining the CDR3 with reference TRBV5-1 and TRBJ2-1 gives the whole variable domain KAGVTQTPRYLIKTRGQQVTLSCSPISGHRSVSWYQQTPGQGLQFLFEYFSETQRNKGNFPGRFSGRQFSNSRSEMNVSTLELGDSALYLCASSPLSGTEQFFGPGTRLTVL.

This clone was recorded a few times. The rearrangement links TRBV9 to TRBJ1-2, with 8 bases aligning to TRBD1. Germline trimming cut 4 bases from V and 3 bases from J; bases unmatched to any gene: 2. Looked up from germline, CDR1 is SGDLS and CDR2 is YYNGEE. CDR3 length: 13 amino acids. The CDR3 loop reads CASSTTGDYGYTF. In DNA form, the CDR3 reads TGTGCCAGCAGCACGACAGGGGACTATGGCTACACCTTC. The full variable domain, completed using reference TRBV9 and TRBJ1-2, is DSGVTQTPKHLITATGQRVTLRCSPRSGDLSVYWYQQSLDQGLQFLIQYYNGEERAKGNILERFSAQQFPDLHSELNLSSLELGDSALYFCASSTTGDYGYTFGSGTRLTVV.

This chain links TRBV12-3 or TRBV12-4 with TRBJ2-4, with D perhaps matching TRBD2 (5 bases). V lost 1 base and J 8 bases, leaving 9 bases between the germline ends. CDR3 size: 13 residues. In nucleotides, the CDR3 is TGTGCCAGCAGTTTAGGCCGGGGTGACATTCAGTACTTC. It yields the protein CASSLGRGDIQYF.